This T cell receptor beta chain appears in the sequencing data of a study of T cells after yellow fever vaccination. This clonotype was picked up many times. Its antigen is unidentified. Overall study results and limits: Clones from primary vaccination mostly reappeared after the booster (approximately 95% CD4, approximately 88% CD8). The CD4 and CD8 compartments had a small share of their clonotypes in common. Abundant clonotypes (contaminants from the bulk population) could be present in FACS-sorted repertoires.

UMIs and a universal primer site were added when TCR cDNA was made by 5'RACE template switching. MiXCR, run by TCRdb on the 5' RACE reads, gives a single entry per CDR3 protein. The data hold fewer than 350,000 distinct CDR3 sequences, with around 4.4% observed a single time. There are 17 residues in the CDR3. CDR1 is SGHTA, CDR2 FQGNSA, per germline. V was shortened by 5 bases and J by 0 bases, with 19 bases between the two germline ends. This receptor was identified in a man aged 18 to 29 who received the YFV17D yellow fever vaccine. Sample: PBMCs, taken 15 days after the yellow fever booster vaccination. The rearrangement uses TRBV7-2 and TRBJ2-5, with D uncertain. The CDR3 protein is CASSRKIDGKYQETQYF. CDR3 bases: TGTGCCAGCAGCCGGAAAATAGATGGGAAGTACCAAGAGACCCAGTACTTC.